Following are 8 T cell receptor beta chains from one sample sequenced in a study of control samples from healthy donors and cancer patients. Sequenced by immunoSEQ multiplex PCR; TCRdb stores in-frame clones only, minus some. Of about 220,000 clones in the sample, just under 95% are singletons; the top ten hold around 1.5%. Material for sequencing was blood. Every receptor here comes from a man between 50 and 59 years old in good health.

The chain recombines TRBV19 with TRBJ2-7; D gene unclear. Germline CDR1 is LNHDA and CDR2 is SQIVND (reference sequence). The CDR3 runs 13 residues. V was cut by 0 bases and J by 1 base, with 4 bases left in between. The CDR3 nucleotides are TGTGCCAGTAGTATAGACGGGTCCTACGAGCAGTACTTC. Protein sequence: CASSIDGSYEQYF.

The V and J genes are TRBV7-9 and TRBJ2-7; D gene ambiguous. Trimming stripped 4 bases from V and 6 bases from J, with 10 bases between. The CDR3 covers 12 residues. CDR1 is SEHNR, CDR2 FQNEAQ, per germline (reference sequence). CDR3 nucleotide sequence: TGTGCCAGCAGCTGGACGGTCGGCGAGCAGTACTTC. Translation gives CASSWTVGEQYF.

The chain combines TRBV5-1 with TRBJ2-3; tentatively, D is TRBD2 (6 bases). V lost 1 base and J 4 bases, leaving 16 bases between the germline ends. CDR3 length: 16 residues. Per the germline V gene, CDR1 is SGHRS and CDR2 is YFSETQ. In DNA, the CDR3 is TGCGCCAGCAGCTTGTCATTGGGGGGTATCGCAGATACGCAGTATTTT. Protein: CASSLSLGGIADTQYF.

The chain links TRBV5-1 to TRBJ1-4; D gene uncertain. The germline CDR1 and CDR2 sequences are SGHRS and YFSETQ. CDR3 length: 15 residues. V was trimmed by 1 base and J by 2 bases, leaving 9 bases between them. The CDR3 sequence is CASSLPSGTNEKLFF. The CDR3 DNA follows: TGCGCCAGCAGCTTGCCCTCCGGCACTAATGAAAAACTGTTTTTT.

The genes are TRBV5-1 and TRBJ2-5; the match to TRBD1 covers 9 bases. This CDR3 has 15 residues. In germline, CDR1 is SGHRS, CDR2 YFSETQ. The J segment lost 5 bases and the V segment lost 6 bases, leaving 11 bases of the junction unmatched. CDR3 sequence (DNA): TGCGCCAGCACCCCCCTGACAGGGGGAAGCGAGACCCAGTACTTC. Translation: CASTPLTGGSETQYF.

As concerns this clone: At the DNA level, this CDR3 is encoded by other sequences in the same sample as well. V gene TRBV6-5 combines with J gene TRBJ1-3; D remains unclear. With 6 bases removed from V and 0 bases from J, the gap between germline ends came to 6 bases. Germline CDR1 and CDR2: MNHEY and SVGAGI. CDR3 size: 13 residues. The CDR3 region has the DNA TGTGCCAGCAGGGTCCCCTCTGGAAACACCATATATTTT. Its protein product is CASRVPSGNTIYF.

The chain recombines TRBV9 with TRBJ1-6, with 8 bases matching TRBD1. Germline lookup yields CDR1 SGDLS and CDR2 YYNGEE. The CDR3 totals 17 residues. The ends lost 3 bases at V and 10 bases at J; junction bases unmatched: 15. Here the CDR3 DNA reads TGTGCCAGCAGCGCTCTAACAGGGGGGGGATTTAACTCACCCCTCCACTTT. Amino acid sequence: CASSALTGGGFNSPLHF.

The chain recombines TRBV5-4 with TRBJ2-2, with 13 bases matching TRBD2. The V segment lost 6 bases and the J segment 1 base; nucleotides outside the gene matches: 9. This CDR3 region has 18 residues. Looked up from germline, CDR1 is SGHNT and CDR2 is YYREEE (reference sequence). DNA for the CDR3: TGTGCCAGCACCCACGGGACTAGCGGGGCCCAGAACACCGGGGAGCTGTTTTTT. Its translation is CASTHGTSGAQNTGELFF. Full variable domain (missing parts from reference TRBV5-4 and TRBJ2-2): ETGVTQSPTHLIKTRGQQVTLRCSSQSGHNTVSWYQQALGQGPQFIFQYYREEENGRGNFPPRFSGLQFPNYSSELNVNALELDDSALYLCASTHGTSGAQNTGELFFGEGSRLTVL.